These T cell receptor beta chains were read from a single sample in a study of blood T cell repertoires in COVID-19. TCRdb keeps only in-frame clones here, not all; method: immunoSEQ multiplex PCR. Among about 200,000 clones listed, 88% were seen once. The sequencing input was peripheral blood. The receptors were gathered from a man aged 40-49 years with active or convalescent COVID-19. The CDR3 runs from the conserved cysteine through the conserved F or W. D genes are given only for firm matches. Size values are once, few and many counts, or a class for expanded clones, and some rows have none.

j_call d_call v_call clone_size cdr3_aa cdr3_nt
TRBJ1-2 - TRBV21-1 - CASSPKAPVNYRPEESYGYTF TGTGCCAGCAGCCCTAAGGCCCCCGTAAATTATCGACCGGAGGAAAGCTATGGCTACACCTTC
TRBJ2-7 - TRBV7-8 once CASSHSSYEQYF TGTGCCAGCAGCCATAGCTCCTACGAGCAGTACTTC
TRBJ2-5 - TRBV7-2 - CASTQAGTQYF TGTGCCAGCACCCAAGCGGGGACCCAGTACTTC
TRBJ1-5 TRBD1 TRBV6-5 - CASAAGQGFIQPQHF TGTGCCAGCGCAGCAGGACAGGGCTTTATTCAGCCCCAGCATTTT
TRBJ2-2 TRBD1 TRBV9 - CASSARTGSIPGELFF TGTGCCAGCAGCGCCCGGACAGGGTCGATTCCCGGGGAGCTGTTTTTT
TRBJ1-1 TRBD1 TRBV19 - CASSMTGLGNTEAFF TGTGCCAGTAGTATGACAGGGCTCGGGAACACTGAAGCTTTCTTT
TRBJ1-1 TRBD1 TRBV7-9 - CASSPDRVLAFTEAFF TGTGCCAGCAGCCCAGACAGGGTTTTGGCGTTCACTGAAGCTTTCTTT
TRBJ1-5 - TRBV28 few CASINLWEGNQPQHF TGTGCCAGCATCAACCTGTGGGAGGGTAATCAGCCCCAGCATTTT
TRBJ2-7 - TRBV4-1 - CASSQGAAGRSYEQYF TGCGCCAGCAGCCAAGGGGCGGCAGGGAGGTCCTACGAGCAGTACTTC
TRBJ1-1 - TRBV6-6 - CASSYDAQTNTEAFF TGTGCCAGCAGTTACGACGCACAGACCAACACTGAAGCTTTCTTT
TRBJ1-1 - TRBV5-1 once CASSLGPNTEAFF TGCGCCAGCAGCCTGGGGCCGAACACTGAAGCTTTCTTT
TRBJ2-3 TRBD2 TRBV28 - CASSSTSPGLGPDTQYF TGTGCCAGCAGTTCGACCTCCCCCGGACTAGGCCCAGATACGCAGTATTTT
TRBJ1-2 - TRBV7-6 - CASSLLRTGNRKGYGYTF TGTGCCAGCAGCTTATTACGAACAGGGAACAGGAAAGGCTATGGCTACACCTTC
TRBJ1-1 - TRBV29-1 once CSPSERMGTEAFF TGCAGCCCCTCGGAGAGGATGGGCACTGAAGCTTTCTTT
TRBJ2-7 - TRBV18 - CASSPPSLGAREQYF TGTGCCAGCTCACCACCTTCCTTGGGGGCGCGCGAGCAGTACTTC
TRBJ1-5 TRBD1 TRBV28 - CASRVPRQGDQPQHF TGTGCCAGCAGGGTTCCCCGACAGGGAGATCAGCCCCAGCATTTT
TRBJ2-2 - TRBV2 - CASSERVRGTGELFF TGTGCCAGCAGTGAAAGAGTTCGGGGGACCGGGGAGCTGTTTTTT
TRBJ2-7 - TRBV5-1 once CASSYGATGTYEQYF TGCGCCAGCAGCTATGGGGCCACAGGAACCTACGAGCAGTACTTC
TRBJ1-2 - TRBV4-3 few CASSRDRTDGYTF TGCGCCAGCAGCCGAGACAGGACTGATGGCTACACCTTC
TRBJ1-1 TRBD1 TRBV27 - CAAGTGRAFF TGTGCCGCCGGGACAGGCAGAGCTTTCTTT
TRBJ2-5 - TRBV4-1 - CASSQVFRGRASETQYF TGCGCCAGCAGCCAAGTATTTCGGGGAAGGGCCTCAGAGACCCAGTACTTC
TRBJ1-1 - TRBV27 - CASSFGGGRGTEAFF TGTGCCAGCAGTTTTGGGGGGGGCCGGGGCACTGAAGCTTTCTTT
TRBJ2-7 TRBD2 TRBV4-2 - CASSQAGYAGGSYEQYF TGTGCCAGCAGCCAAGCGGGGTACGCGGGAGGGTCCTACGAGCAGTACTTC
TRBJ1-1 - TRBV4-1 - CASSQDRGFEAFF TGCGCCAGCAGCCAAGATCGGGGGTTTGAAGCTTTCTTT